This TCR beta chain was profiled in a study of control samples from healthy donors and cancer patients. Here immunoSEQ multiplex PCR was the method, and the copy in TCRdb shows in-frame clones only, minus some. This repertoire shows 150,000 to 200,000 clones, approximately 86% found once; its top ten account for about 1.8%. This TCR came from a man between 18 and 35 years old in good health. Sample: blood.

This chain's CDR3 is CASSQGTGGPYNEQFF. The CDR3 nucleotides read TGTGCCAGCAGCCAAGGGACAGGGGGCCCCTACAATGAGCAGTTCTTC. The chain combines TRBV3-1 (or the pseudogene TRBV3-2) with TRBJ2-1, with 11 bases aligning to TRBD1. Germline values: CDR1 LGHDT, CDR2 YNNKEL (reference sequence). The ends lost 1 base at V and 2 bases at J; junction bases unmatched: 1. There are 16 residues in the CDR3.